This T cell receptor beta chain was obtained from a study of molecular identifiers for immune sequencing clone quantification. This clonotype was recorded many times. In preparing bulk TCR libraries, previously described methods and listed TCR primers were used. MiXCR was run by TCRdb on the PCR reads, yielding one entry per CDR3 protein. The sample holds around 480,000 distinct CDR3 sequences; roughly 23% are singletons and the top ten take 0.65% to 0.95%. The TCR sequence derives from a human donor in good health. Some libraries in this study had Jurkat cell RNA spiked in. Sequencing input: naive CD8+ T cells from blood, with Jurkat cell RNA spiked in. As for subset: FACS-sorted CD8+CD4-CCR7+CD45RA+ naive T cells.

CDR3 nucleotides: TGTGCCAGTAGTATACTATCTGGGGGTGGGGAGAACACTGAAGCTTTCTTT. It translates to CASSILSGGGENTEAFF. The chain couples TRBV19 to TRBJ1-1, with D maybe TRBD1 (5 bases). The CDR3 spans 17 residues. V dropped 2 bases and J dropped 1 base, with 17 bases sitting between them. Germline CDR1 and CDR2: LNHDA and SQIVND (reference sequence). Based on the CDR3 plus reference TRBV19 and TRBJ1-1, the full variable domain is DGGITQSPKYLFRKEGQNVTLSCEQNLNHDAMYWYRQDPGQGLRLIYYSQIVNDFQKGDIAEGYSVSREKKESFPLTVTSAQKNPTAFYLCASSILSGGGENTEAFFGQGTRLTVV.